The clone carrying this TCR beta chain occurred once. Mismatch with germline at one junction end may stem from a read error. This entry comes from a study of patients and donors after allogeneic stem cell transplantation. TCRdb recomputed calls from the RT-PCR reads with MiXCR, one row per CDR3 protein. Of approximately 90,000 distinct CDR3 sequences listed, about 5% are singletons. Germline-derived CDR1 and CDR2 are SGHNT and YENEEA. The CDR3 totals 14 residues. The sample was blood, either unsorted or a sorted T cell fraction (not recorded which). This sequence was found in a human donor who was either an allogeneic HSCT recipient or a stem cell or donor lymphocyte infusion donor (not recorded which). It is not recorded whose cells these are; they may come from a transplant donor. V usage is TRBV11-3 and J usage is TRBJ2-1, with 7 bases fitting TRBD2. In DNA, the CDR3 is TGTGCCAGCAGCCCAGCGACTAGCAACTATGAGCAGCTCTTC. This sequence encodes CASSPATSNYEQLF.